This T cell receptor beta chain was identified in a study of OX40 agonist ivuxolimab in advanced cancers. Whole-study context: The study reported partial responses in three patients: one hepatocellular carcinoma, two cutaneous melanoma.

This clone appeared a single time. The assay was immunoSEQ multiplex PCR, and TCRdb's table has in-frame clones only and misses some. The sample lists about 76,000 clones; approximately 86% were seen once. Per the germline V gene, CDR1 is LGHNA and CDR2 is YSLEER. The CDR3 totals 17 residues. V was clipped by 3 bases and J by 0 bases, with 15 bases between them. V and J are TRBV4-3 and TRBJ2-1, with TRBD1 as a possible D gene (6 bases). This receptor was taken from an adult with an advanced solid tumor such as melanoma, head and neck, liver or kidney cancer. The material sequenced was CD4+ or CD8+ T cells sorted from blood, taken in a trial of the OX40 agonist ivuxolimab. CDR3 sequence (DNA): TGCGCCAGCAGCCAGACAGGTAGCAGCGACTCCTACAATGAGCAGTTCTTC. Its translation is CASSQTGSSDSYNEQFF.